Listed below are T cell receptor beta chains from one sample, sequenced in a study of monozygotic twins with inflammatory bowel disease. TCRdb re-analyzed the 5' RACE reads; it lists each CDR3 protein once, without DNA. Recorded for this sample: approximately 200,000 distinct CDR3 sequences. The sequenced sample was blood. The receptor set was obtained from a human donor with ulcerative colitis or Crohn's disease, or a healthy co-twin of an affected twin (not recorded which). Both conserved end residues are part of each CDR3.

TRBV12-3/TRBV12-4	TRBJ2-1	CASSWGRYNEQFF
TRBV5-1	TRBJ1-6	CASSLSVRNNSPLHF
TRBV6-1	TRBJ1-1	CASSETTVYRVDTEAFF
TRBV12-3/TRBV12-4	TRBJ1-3	CASSFGNTIYF
TRBV20-1	TRBJ1-6	CSATRDSNSPLHF
TRBV9	TRBJ1-5	CASSVDNSNQPQHF
TRBV6-5	TRBJ2-1	CASSYGGGAGNEQFF
TRBV15	TRBJ2-7	CATSRDGLKAVYQYF
TRBV18	TRBJ1-5	CASSKTGSNQPQHF
TRBV7-2	TRBJ1-1	CASSYLGTENTEAFF
TRBV5-1	TRBJ2-2	CASSFRTGGHGELFF
TRBV5-4	TRBJ1-5	CASSQDRVNQPQHF
TRBV20-1	TRBJ1-2	CSAPPPVGWWGYTF
TRBV19	TRBJ1-3	CASSTRQNSGNTIYF
TRBV27	TRBJ2-7	CASSLRTAPYEQYF
TRBV15	TRBJ2-6	CATSGYRGTGANVLTF
TRBV12-5	TRBJ2-3	CASGLSIPTDTQYF
TRBV7-8	TRBJ2-6	CASSPGTVSSGANVLTF